A single sample is the source of the 23 T cell receptor beta chains below, sequenced in a study of blood T cell repertoires in COVID-19. Some clones are missing from TCRdb's copy, which holds only in-frame ones; the method was immunoSEQ multiplex PCR. The sample carries more than 200,000 clones, around 84% recorded once. Specimen: peripheral blood. These receptors were obtained from a man older than 75 with acute or convalescent COVID-19.

V gene TRBV30 combines with J gene TRBJ2-5; 7 bases align to TRBD2. Trimming at V came to 2 bases and at J to 2 bases, leaving 14 bases not matched to a gene. The CDR3 runs to 17 residues. Germline values: CDR1 GTSNPN, CDR2 SVGIG (reference sequence). In DNA form, the CDR3 reads TGTGCCTGGAGTCCCTTTGGGTGGGCTAGCGGACAAGAGACCCAGTACTTC. Amino acid sequence: CAWSPFGWASGQETQYF.

This rearrangement joins TRBV20-1 to TRBJ1-4, with 8 bases aligning to TRBD1. The V gene's germline CDR1 is DFQATT and CDR2 SNEGSKA (reference sequence). The CDR3 totals 15 residues. With V trimmed by 3 bases and J by 8 bases, 11 bases remained unmatched. In DNA, the CDR3 is TGCAGTGCTAGTCCCAACAGGGGGGGTAGCGAAAAACTGTTTTTT. This codes for CSASPNRGGSEKLFF.

The V and J genes are TRBV18 and TRBJ2-2; 12 bases align to TRBD2. Germline V CDR1 and CDR2: KGHSH, LQKENI. The length of the CDR3 is 17 residues. V lost 0 bases to trimming and J lost 5 bases; unmatched junction nucleotides: 4. The CDR3 sequence is CASSPPLLAGGTGELFF. DNA for the CDR3: TGTGCCAGCTCACCACCGCTACTAGCGGGAGGTACCGGGGAGCTGTTTTTT. The complete variable domain, with remaining parts taken from reference TRBV18 and TRBJ2-2, reads NAGVMQNPRHLVRRRGQEARLRCSPMKGHSHVYWYRQLPEEGLKFMVYLQKENIIDESGMPKERFSAEFPKEGPSILRIQQVVRGDSAAYFCASSPPLLAGGTGELFFGEGSRLTVL.

In nucleotides, the CDR3 is TGTGCCAGCCGACTAGCGGGAGCGGTTGGAGAGACCCAGTACTTC. As protein: CASRLAGAVGETQYF. This rearrangement joins TRBV11-3 to TRBJ2-5, with TRBD2 matching over 12 bases. The germline V gene has CDR1 SGHNT and CDR2 YENEEA. There are 15 residues in the CDR3. With V trimmed by 8 bases and J by 4 bases, 8 bases remained unmatched.

This chain connects TRBV11-3 to TRBJ2-7; TRBD1 matches at 8 bases. This CDR3 has 15 residues. J lost 4 bases, V lost 5 bases, and 10 bases had no gene match. The germline V gene has CDR1 SGHNT and CDR2 YENEEA. The CDR3 DNA follows: TGTGCCAGCAGCCTTGGTCGAACAGGGGGGTACGAGCAGTACGTC. Translated: CASSLGRTGGYEQYV.

The rearrangement links TRBV19 to TRBJ1-3, with D unresolved. CDR1 LNHDA and CDR2 SQIVND come from the germline V gene (reference sequence). Deletions cut 4 bases from V and 8 bases from J, with 15 bases between. The CDR3 is 14 amino acids. This CDR3 reads CASSKPTERDTIYF. The CDR3 nucleotides read TGTGCCAGTAGTAAACCGACCGAGAGGGACACCATATATTTT.

V gene TRBV15 combines with J gene TRBJ2-3; 9 bases fit TRBD2. Germline values: CDR1 LNHNV, CDR2 YYDKDF (reference sequence). The junction had 9 bases not matched to a gene; V was cut back by 4 bases and J by 4 bases. The CDR3 sequence is 16 residues long. CDR3: CATSNRGRGGADTQYF. Written as DNA, the CDR3 is TGTGCCACCAGCAACCGCGGGAGGGGTGGTGCAGATACGCAGTATTTT.

V and J are TRBV2 and TRBJ1-5; D is possibly TRBD1 (5 bases). This CDR3 comprises 14 residues. With 3 bases removed from V and 0 bases from J, the gap between germline ends came to 6 bases. The V gene's germline CDR1 is SNHLY and CDR2 FYNNEI. The chain's CDR3 is CASSDRDSNQPQHF. The CDR3 DNA sequence: TGTGCCAGCAGTGACAGGGATAGCAATCAGCCCCAGCATTTT.

The chain employs TRBV24-1 and TRBJ2-2, with D possibly matching TRBD1 (6 bases). Germline values: CDR1 KGHDR, CDR2 SFDVKD. With 2 bases removed from V and 5 bases from J, the gap between germline ends came to 11 bases. The CDR3 has 15 residues. For the CDR3, the DNA is TGTGCCACCAGTGATTGGGGGCGGAAAACCGGGGAGCTGTTTTTT. Protein product: CATSDWGRKTGELFF.

The chain employs TRBV2 and TRBJ2-1; 9 bases line up with TRBD2. V gave up 7 bases and J gave up 12 bases; unmatched junction bases: 10. Germline assignment: CDR1 SNHLY and CDR2 FYNNEI. This CDR3 is 13 amino acids long. Written as DNA, the CDR3 is TGTGCCAGCACCCAGGGGCTAGCGGGACGGCAGTTCTTC. Residues: CASTQGLAGRQFF.

The V gene is TRBV19, the J gene TRBJ1-1; TRBD1 might be the D (6 bases). V shed 8 bases and J shed 5 bases, with 24 bases lying between them. Germline lookup yields CDR1 LNHDA and CDR2 SQIVND (reference sequence). The length of the CDR3 is 16 residues. CDR3 protein: CASPPGGQGRLTEAFF. The CDR3 DNA follows: TGTGCCAGTCCCCCGGGGGGGCAGGGAAGATTAACTGAAGCTTTCTTT. Full variable domain (outside the CDR3, taken from reference TRBV19 and TRBJ1-1): DGGITQSPKYLFRKEGQNVTLSCEQNLNHDAMYWYRQDPGQGLRLIYYSQIVNDFQKGDIAEGYSVSREKKESFPLTVTSAQKNPTAFYLCASPPGGQGRLTEAFFGQGTRLTVV.

This CDR3 reads CASSFSGYNQPQHF. CDR3 bases: TGTGCCAGCAGTTTTTCAGGGTACAATCAGCCCCAGCATTTT. The chain couples TRBV27 to TRBJ1-5; perhaps TRBD1 as D (5 bases). The CDR3 is 14 amino acids. Looked up from germline, CDR1 is MNHEY and CDR2 is SMNVEV (reference sequence). V lost 3 bases to trimming and J lost 3 bases, with 9 bases between them.

V and J are TRBV7-2 and TRBJ2-2, with 10 bases lining up with TRBD2. CDR1 is SGHTA and CDR2 is FQGNSA in the germline V gene. The CDR3 is 17 amino acids. Trimming took 0 bases from V and 6 from J; bases not matched to a gene: 7. For the CDR3, the DNA is TGTGCCAGCAGCTTAGCGCTTCTAGCGGGAGCATCCGGGGAGCTGTTTTTT. Translation: CASSLALLAGASGELFF. The full variable domain, its missing parts supplied by reference TRBV7-2 and TRBJ2-2, is GAGVSQSPSNKVTEKGKDVELRCDPISGHTALYWYRQSLGQGLEFLIYFQGNSAPDKSGLPSDRFSAERTGGSVSTLTIQRTQQEDSAVYLCASSLALLAGASGELFFGEGSRLTVL.

The chain has TRBV6-5 and TRBJ2-7, with TRBD1 matching over 8 bases. CDR1 MNHEY and CDR2 SVGAGI come from the germline V gene. The V and J ends lost 4 bases and 4 bases, in that order; junction bases with no gene match: 9. The CDR3 runs 15 residues. The CDR3 loop reads CASSWTGSGLYEQYV. The CDR3 DNA follows: TGTGCCAGCAGTTGGACAGGGTCGGGGTTGTACGAGCAGTACGTC.

The rearrangement joins TRBV10-2 to TRBJ2-3; 8 bases map to TRBD2. CDR3 length: 14 residues. Germline assignment: CDR1 WSHSY and CDR2 SAAADI. The V segment lost 6 bases and the J segment 2 bases; nucleotides outside the gene matches: 4. DNA of the CDR3: TGCGCCAGCAGGATGACTAGCGCCACAGATACGCAGTATTTT. It codes for CASRMTSATDTQYF.

The J gene is TRBJ1-1, the V gene TRBV7-9; D ambiguous. The CDR3 runs to 15 residues. The V and J ends lost 4 bases and 1 base respectively, with 13 bases between them. The germline gives CDR1 SEHNR, CDR2 FQNEAQ (reference sequence). In DNA form, the CDR3 reads TGTGCCAGCAGCTCCCGCAATCGACAGAACACTGAAGCTTTCTTT. Translation: CASSSRNRQNTEAFF.

The V and J genes are TRBV11-3 and TRBJ2-2, with 9 nucleotides matching TRBD1. CDR1 is SGHNT and CDR2 is YENEEA in the germline V gene. V dropped 8 bases and J dropped 4; count of bases not matched to a gene: 8. This CDR3 is 15 amino acids long. CDR3 sequence (DNA): TGTGCCAGCGTCCCCGGGACAGGGACCACCGGGGAGCTGTTTTTT. As protein: CASVPGTGTTGELFF.

This clone occurred once. This chain joins TRBV28 and TRBJ2-1, with 7 bases fitting TRBD2. The V gene end was trimmed by 8 bases and the J gene end by 1 base; junction bases not matched to a gene: 8. In germline, CDR1 is MDHEN, CDR2 SYDVKM. The CDR3 consists of 15 residues. CDR3 protein: CASRWEGGSYNEQFF. The CDR3 nucleotides are TGTGCCAGCCGCTGGGAGGGTGGGTCCTACAATGAGCAGTTCTTC.

This clone was observed a single time. V usage is TRBV5-1 and J usage is TRBJ1-1; unclear D gene. The V end was cut by 0 bases, the J end by 0 bases, with 9 bases between. Germline V gives CDR1 SGHRS, CDR2 YFSETQ. The CDR3 runs 15 residues. CDR3 nucleotide sequence: TGCGCCAGCAGCTTGGACAGCAACATGAACACTGAAGCTTTCTTT. Translating gives CASSLDSNMNTEAFF.

The chain is built from TRBV10-1 and TRBJ2-7; 8 bases are a match to TRBD1. Germline V lookup: CDR1 WNHNN, CDR2 SYGVQD (reference sequence). V lost 6 bases, J lost 3 bases, and 7 bases stayed unmatched. The CDR3 contains 14 residues. CDR3 sequence reads: CASSAGTGIYEQYF. The CDR3 nucleotides read TGCGCCAGCAGCGCCGGGACAGGAATCTACGAGCAGTACTTC.

The chain carries TRBV7-8 and TRBJ2-5, with D maybe TRBD1 (5 bases). Trimming removed 5 bases from V and 2 bases from J, with 12 bases in between. The CDR3 totals 14 residues. Looked up from germline, CDR1 is SGHVS and CDR2 is FQNEAQ. The chain's CDR3 is CASSKAPGQETQYF. DNA for the CDR3: TGTGCCAGCAGCAAAGCACCAGGGCAAGAGACCCAGTACTTC. The full variable domain, in which reference TRBV7-8 and TRBJ2-5 provide the parts outside the CDR3, is GAGVSQSPRYKVAKRGQDVALRCDPISGHVSLFWYQQALGQGPEFLTYFQNEAQLDKSGLPSDRFFAERPEGSVSTLKIQRTQQEDSAVYLCASSKAPGQETQYFGPGTRLLVL.

There are a few counts of this clone. The rearrangement links TRBV5-1 to TRBJ1-1; D is unclear. V dropped 2 bases and J dropped 3 bases, with 5 bases sitting between them. From germline, CDR1 is SGHRS and CDR2 YFSETQ. This CDR3 has 12 residues. The CDR3 reads CASSFSDTEAFF. CDR3 nucleotide sequence: TGCGCCAGCAGCTTTTCTGACACTGAAGCTTTCTTT.

CDR3 residues: CASSYRGLAANEQFF. The CDR3 DNA is TGTGCCAGCAGTTACCGGGGATTGGCCGCCAATGAGCAGTTCTTC. The chain combines TRBV6-5 with TRBJ2-1; the D gene is possibly TRBD2 (5 bases). V dropped 2 bases and J dropped 6 bases, with 14 bases sitting between them. This CDR3 is 15 amino acids long. Germline loops: CDR1 MNHEY, CDR2 SVGAGI.